Following are 20 T cell receptor beta chains from one sample sequenced in a study of blood T cell repertoires in COVID-19. Assay: immunoSEQ multiplex PCR; the TCRdb copy retains only in-frame clones and omits some. This table has 100,000 to 120,000 clones, 65% to 90% appearing once. The specimen was peripheral blood. The receptors come from a man between 50 and 59 years old with acute or convalescent COVID-19.

V is TRBV27 and J is TRBJ1-1; D is ambiguous. CDR3 length: 13 amino acids. V gave up 5 bases and J gave up 2 bases, with 9 bases separating them. Per the germline V gene, CDR1 is MNHEY and CDR2 is SMNVEV (reference sequence). The CDR3 nucleotides are TGTGCCAGCAGTCCGAACAGAAACACTGAAGCTTTCTTT. Translating it yields CASSPNRNTEAFF.

The chain carries TRBV4-1 and TRBJ2-7; 10 bases line up with TRBD2. This CDR3 spans 19 amino acids. The junction had 13 bases not matched to a gene; V was cut back by 1 base and J by 1 base. The germline CDR1 and CDR2 sequences are MGHRA and YSYEKL. CDR3 nucleotides: TGCGCCAGCAGCCAAGTTGCTAGCGGGAGACCGCTTTTGTCCTACGAGCAGTACTTC. This encodes CASSQVASGRPLLSYEQYF.

The table lists this clone with a few counts. The chain joins TRBV6-5 to TRBJ1-6, with no clear D. V shed 0 bases and J shed 10 bases, with 13 bases lying between them. Germline-derived CDR1 and CDR2 are MNHEY and SVGAGI. The CDR3 runs to 15 residues. The CDR3 loop reads CASSYSIQDFSPLHF. The CDR3 coding sequence is TGTGCCAGCAGTTACTCGATTCAGGATTTCTCACCCCTCCACTTT.

The chain couples TRBV5-6 to TRBJ2-5; 9 nucleotides line up with TRBD2. V trimming: 7 bases; J trimming: 5 bases; junction bases outside the gene matches: 6. Per the germline V gene, CDR1 is SGHDT and CDR2 is YYEEEE. The CDR3 extends over 13 amino acids. The CDR3 protein is CASERGAAETQYF. The DNA for the CDR3 is TGTGCCAGCGAGCGGGGGGCCGCGGAGACCCAGTACTTC.

The rearrangement uses TRBV2 and TRBJ2-5, with TRBD2 matching over 8 bases. V lost 8 bases to trimming and J lost 4 bases; unmatched junction nucleotides: 9. Per the germline V gene, CDR1 is SNHLY and CDR2 is FYNNEI. This CDR3 region has 14 residues. CDR3 DNA: TGTGCCAGCGTCAGCGGGAGAGGACGAGAGACCCAGTACTTC. Translating it yields CASVSGRGRETQYF.

This chain uses TRBV2 with TRBJ2-7; TRBD1 agrees at 7 bases. V lost 6 bases, J lost 3 bases, and 2 bases stayed unmatched. The CDR3 has 12 residues. Germline V CDR1 and CDR2: SNHLY, FYNNEI. The CDR3 loop reads CASRRDSYEQYF. The CDR3 DNA follows: TGTGCCAGCAGAAGGGACAGCTACGAGCAGTACTTC.

The rearrangement uses TRBV28 and TRBJ1-6; possible D gene TRBD1, 5 bases. Germline assignment: CDR1 MDHEN and CDR2 SYDVKM. This CDR3 is 14 amino acids long. The V gene lost 1 base and the J gene lost 9 bases, with 10 bases spanning the gap. The CDR3 DNA reads as TGTGCCAGCAGTTTATCAGGGAAGGGTTCACCCCTCCACTTT. It is translated as CASSLSGKGSPLHF.

The rearrangement uses TRBV10-1 and TRBJ1-1; 7 nucleotides align to TRBD1. The germline gives CDR1 WNHNN, CDR2 SYGVQD (reference sequence). The junction had 4 bases not matched to a gene; V was cut back by 3 bases and J by 0 bases. The CDR3 is 15 amino acids. In DNA form, the CDR3 reads TGCGCCAGCAGTGAAACAGGGGCGTTGAACACTGAAGCTTTCTTT. Its protein product is CASSETGALNTEAFF.

V and J are TRBV5-4 and TRBJ2-3; 7 bases map to TRBD2. The CDR3 length is 16 residues. The V gene's germline CDR1 is SGHNT and CDR2 YYREEE (reference sequence). The junction had 6 bases not matched to a gene; V was cut back by 0 bases and J by 2 bases. The CDR3 DNA reads TGTGCCAGCAGCTTGGTACTAGCGCCGATCACAGATACGCAGTATTTT. The encoded protein is CASSLVLAPITDTQYF.

CDR3: CASFGQGSGNTIYF. CDR3 nucleotide sequence: TGTGCCAGCTTCGGACAGGGGTCTGGAAACACCATATATTTT. The chain joins TRBV6-5 to TRBJ1-3, with 9 bases fitting TRBD1. Unmatched junction bases numbered 3, after V lost 8 bases and J lost 1 base. Looked up from germline, CDR1 is MNHEY and CDR2 is SVGAGI. This CDR3 contains 14 residues.

This clone was detected a few times. The chain couples TRBV19 to TRBJ1-4, with a weak D call TRBD1 (6 bases). V dropped 5 bases and J dropped 4 bases, with 20 bases sitting between them. The CDR3 runs 17 residues. Per germline, CDR1 LNHDA and CDR2 SQIVND (reference sequence). CDR3 amino acids: CASSPDRFRADNEKLFF. The CDR3 DNA sequence: TGTGCCAGTAGTCCCGACAGGTTCCGGGCGGATAATGAAAAACTGTTTTTT.

The table lists this clone with a few counts. The rearrangement links TRBV7-9 to TRBJ1-3; D gene ambiguous. Germline V gives CDR1 SEHNR, CDR2 FQNEAQ (reference sequence). The CDR3 length is 12 residues. The V gene lost 5 bases and the J gene lost 3 bases, with 5 bases spanning the gap. CDR3 protein: CASSPVGNTIYF. Written as DNA, the CDR3 is TGTGCCAGCAGCCCGGTTGGAAACACCATATATTTT.

This CDR3 is CASSLRGRVTDTQYF. CDR3 bases: TGTGCCAGCAGTTTACGAGGGAGGGTCACAGATACGCAGTATTTT. The chain couples TRBV27 to TRBJ2-3, with 7 bases fitting TRBD2. CDR1 and CDR2 (germline): MNHEY, SMNVEV (reference sequence). Losses at the gene ends were 2 bases for V and 2 bases for J; bases not matched to a gene: 4. This CDR3 region has 15 residues.

The chain carries TRBV6-5 and TRBJ2-2, with D possibly matching TRBD2 (6 bases). There are 13 residues in the CDR3. V was trimmed by 7 bases and J by 7 bases, leaving 13 bases between them. CDR1 and CDR2 from the germline V gene are MNHEY and SVGAGI. The DNA of the CDR3 is TGTGCCAGCATGTTTCCGGGGGTCGGGGAGCTGTTTTTT. Its protein is CASMFPGVGELFF.

The rearrangement joins TRBV2 to TRBJ2-1, with 8 bases fitting TRBD2. After removal of 5 bases from V and 9 bases from J, the junction contained 15 bases not matched to a gene. This CDR3 region has 16 residues. CDR1 and CDR2 (germline): SNHLY, FYNNEI. CDR3 residues: CASSTSTAGLGIEQFF. In nucleotides, the CDR3 is TGTGCCAGCAGTACATCAACAGCGGGACTAGGGATTGAGCAGTTCTTC. The full variable domain, its missing parts supplied by reference TRBV2 and TRBJ2-1, is EPEVTQTPSHQVTQMGQEVILRCVPISNHLYFYWYRQILGQKVEFLVSFYNNEISEKSEIFDDQFSVERPDGSNFTLKIRSTKLEDSAMYFCASSTSTAGLGIEQFFGPGTRLTVL.

V gene TRBV18 combines with J gene TRBJ1-2; 9 positions agree with TRBD1. Losses at the gene ends were 0 bases for V and 3 bases for J; bases not matched to a gene: 8. CDR1 KGHSH and CDR2 LQKENI come from the germline V gene. This CDR3 has 17 amino acids. CDR3 in amino acids: CASSPPKVWTGDYGYTF. CDR3 coding DNA: TGTGCCAGCTCACCACCGAAGGTCTGGACAGGGGACTATGGCTACACCTTC.

The chain links TRBV3-1 (or the pseudogene TRBV3-2) to TRBJ2-1; D call uncertain. Germline CDR1 is LGHDT and CDR2 is YNNKEL (reference sequence). Trimming cost V 4 bases and J 7 bases, with 14 bases left between them. The CDR3 sequence is 14 residues long. CDR3 bases: TGTGCCAGCAGCCCGGTACCCCCTTGGAATGAGCAGTTCTTC. As protein: CASSPVPPWNEQFF.

The gene calls are TRBV21-1 and TRBJ2-2; TRBD1, the table's D call, lacks a check against the DNA. TRBV21-1 is a pseudogene. CDR3 length: 19 amino acids. The CDR3: CASSRHRDRGLRNTGELFF. DNA for the CDR3: TGTGCCAGCAGCAGACACCGGGACAGGGGATTAAGGAACACCGGGGAGCTGTTTTTT.

The chain joins TRBV5-6 to TRBJ1-4, with D possibly matching TRBD1 (6 bases). The CDR3 totals 14 residues. Germline V gives CDR1 SGHDT, CDR2 YYEEEE. Trimming took off 2 bases at V and 5 bases at J, with 10 bases between the two ends. The CDR3 protein is CASSFRGSNEKLFF. Written as DNA, the CDR3 is TGTGCCAGCAGCTTTAGGGGGAGCAATGAAAAACTGTTTTTT.

This chain connects TRBV30 to TRBJ2-3, with TRBD1 identical over 7 bases. CDR1 is GTSNPN, CDR2 SVGIG, per germline (reference sequence). V gave up 2 bases and J gave up 6 bases; unmatched junction bases: 11. The CDR3 loop spans 15 amino acids. CDR3 in amino acids: CAWSPPGQPRDTQYF. The CDR3 nucleotides read TGTGCCTGGAGTCCCCCGGGACAGCCTAGGGATACGCAGTATTTT. The whole variable domain, filled in from reference TRBV30 and TRBJ2-3, reads SQTIHQWPATLVQPVGSPLSLECTVEGTSNPNLYWYRQAAGRGLQLLFYSVGIGQISSEVPQNLSASRPQDRQFILSSKKLLLSDSGFYLCAWSPPGQPRDTQYFGPGTRLTVL.